This section outlines one T cell receptor (beta chain) sequence together with its context. This clonotype was counted once. What this receptor recognizes is not known. No base-level quality is on record; no much larger clone is a single base apart. The CDR3 measures 16 amino acids from cysteine to phenylalanine. Only the CDR3 portion is preserved as DNA: 48 bases, with reading frame beginning at the first base. V loses 4 bases, J loses 0 bases, and the germline ends lie 13 bases apart. CDR1 and CDR2 are read off the germline V gene (reference sequence) as LGHDT and YNNKEL. Library preparation was by 5' RACE. Sequenced using an Illumina HiSeq 2500. A second PCR of 7 to 11 cycles was performed with a sample-barcoded 5' primer and a J-beta primer mix. A template-switch 5' adaptor carrying 12 random nucleotides introduced a unique molecular identifier onto each TCR beta cDNA molecule. At least 2.5 million CDR3-containing paired-end reads were obtained from each sample. All of the RNA was converted into first-strand cDNA using the Mint cDNA synthesis kit, with a TRBC-specific oligonucleotide serving as the primer. All cDNA was treated with uracil-DNA glycosylase and then went through a first 18-cycle PCR with the universal primers M1SS and BC2_uni_R. Per the original workflow: Each sample was normalized by randomly selecting 1 million high-quality reads, each carrying a distinct molecular identifier. Reads sharing molecular identifiers were discarded rather than binned into consensus sequences. MiTCR, run with a Q25 quality threshold and the strictest error-elimination algorithm, handled CDR3 identification, clonotype clustering and error correction. A nonparametric unseen species model with Euler transformation was used to estimate lower-bound total TCR beta diversity. In TCRdb, the public reads were trimmed at Q25 with fastp and aligned with MiXCR, with productive beta chains retained. Each CDR3 protein gets just one entry, which takes the most common genes and DNA from the rows behind it. The V and J calls, along with clone size, are taken from TCRdb and not from the paper's own processing. Within this sample are approximately 1,000,000 distinct CDR3 sequences, with 45% of them counted one time only. The top ten clonotypes cover about 20% of the sample.

Donors were a few dozen systemically healthy Caucasian individuals from Russia aged roughly 6 to 90 years. Each donor gave approximately 9.3 milliliters of peripheral blood, collected into EDTA-treated Vacutainer tubes. Ficoll-Paque density-gradient centrifugation was used to isolate PBMCs, with at least 7 million per sample. Total RNA, at least 6 micrograms per sample, was extracted from PBMCs with Trizol reagent. For every donor, an aliquot of PBMCs went through flow cytometry to measure the percentages of naive CD45RAhigh/CD27high T cells. The data were taken from a study of blood T cells in healthy people across ages (dated by TCRdb to 2015 to 2017). For context, the study as a whole: Template switching captured roughly one uniquely barcoded TCR beta cDNA molecule per two T cells in model experiments. Two additional independent replicas of 1 million unique cDNA reads from the same blood draw were analyzed for two donors (one aged 18 to 30 and one aged 80 or older). Donors were grouped into four age groups: young (average about 15 years), middle-aged (roughly 37), aged (approximately 58) and long-lived (over 80). To track age-related changes in TCR beta repertoire diversity, the study relied on deep sequencing normalized with unique cDNA molecular identifiers. To avoid experimental bias, donors of different ages were distributed randomly across sequencing lanes. The full study reports these points: Observed TCR beta diversity correlated strongly with the percentage of naive T cells measured by flow cytometry. Conclusive comparison of naive and antigen-experienced compartments was prevented by the profiling of bulk unsorted PBMCs. Total diversity estimates from one million sequenced T cells were considered lower bounds and underestimates. Because the CMV infection status of the donors was unknown, age-related changes in expanded clonotypes may potentially have been confounded. As age increased, observed TCR beta diversity per million T cells dropped in a roughly linear way, and a significant reduction was already evident by age around 41. Compared with the aged group, the long-lived group had more naive CD4+ T cells, fewer expanded clones and increased TCR diversity, suggesting age selection.

The rearranged segments are TRBV3-1 and TRBJ2-4; D gene: possibly TRBD1, on 5 matching bases. The sequenced sample consisted of blood. This receptor was taken from a woman aged 55-70 years in good health. The nucleotides are TGTGCCAGCAGCCCCGGACAATACCTAGCCAAAAACATTCAGTACTTC. Its protein reads: CASSPGQYLAKNIQYF.